This T cell receptor beta chain was found in a study of shared clonotypes between healthy human individuals. With respect to this clone: Its antigen is undetermined.

The assay was immunoSEQ multiplex PCR, and TCRdb's table has in-frame clones only and misses some. The table has roughly 2 million clones, 95% seen once. The CDR3 sequence is 11 residues long. CDR1 is LNHDA and CDR2 is SQIVND in the germline V gene (reference sequence). Trimming shortened V by 8 bases and J by 7 bases, and 9 bases separated the two germline ends. Study-wide results and caveats: Estimated richness values were generally larger in naive subsets than in memory subsets.

Negatively enriched CD4+ T cells were divided by CD45RA into naive and memory. The sequenced material came from naive CD4+ T cells sorted from blood. Subset in this sample: CD45RA+ positively selected. The chain combines TRBV19 with TRBJ2-1; no reliable D call. The clonotype comes from a young man in good health. CDR3 sequence (DNA): TGTGCCAGTTCCCTTGGGAATGAGCAGTTCTTC. Translating it yields CASSLGNEQFF.